This T cell receptor (beta chain) was sequenced during a study of regulatory T cells in long-lasting Graves disease. Combining iRepertoire HTBI primers with Arm-PCR of CDR3 regions, the authors built TCR beta libraries. MiXCR was run by TCRdb on the multiplex PCR reads, yielding one entry per CDR3 protein. The sample carries under 700,000 distinct CDR3 sequences, 16% recorded once. The time point is: newly diagnosed GD, antithyroid drugs for less than 3 months. PBMCs provided the RNA from which the TCR library was made. This clonotype was counted many times. The same data also contributed to another study, on T cells in Graves' hyperthyroidism and ophthalmopathy.

This TCR was sampled from a woman aged 35-60 years with Graves disease. The source material was peripheral blood mononuclear cells (PBMCs), sampled at new diagnosis, from a patient treated with antithyroid drugs.

The CDR3 loop reads CASNELAGPKADTQYF. The CDR3 DNA reads TGTGCCAGCAACGAGCTAGCGGGCCCGAAGGCAGATACGCAGTATTTT. The rearrangement links TRBV6-2 or TRBV6-3 to TRBJ2-3; 8 positions match TRBD2. There are 16 residues in the CDR3. Germline CDR1 is MNHEY and CDR2 is SVGEGT. J lost 4 bases, V lost 7 bases, and 13 bases had no gene match.